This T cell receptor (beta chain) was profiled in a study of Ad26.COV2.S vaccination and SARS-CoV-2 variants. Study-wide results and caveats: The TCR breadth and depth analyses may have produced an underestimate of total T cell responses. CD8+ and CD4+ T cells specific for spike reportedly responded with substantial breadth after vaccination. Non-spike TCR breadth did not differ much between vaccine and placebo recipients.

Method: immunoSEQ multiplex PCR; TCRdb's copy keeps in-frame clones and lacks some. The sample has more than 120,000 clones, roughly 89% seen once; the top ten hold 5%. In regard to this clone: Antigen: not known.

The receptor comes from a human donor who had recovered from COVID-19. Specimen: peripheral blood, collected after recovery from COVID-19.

The chain's CDR3 is CASSSTGGFGEAFF. The CDR3 DNA reads TGTGCCAGCAGTAGTACAGGGGGCTTTGGTGAAGCTTTCTTT. The chain employs TRBV27 and TRBJ1-1; 9 bases line up with TRBD1. Germline CDR1 MNHEY, CDR2 SMNVEV (reference sequence). V trimming: 5 bases; J trimming: 7 bases; junction bases outside the gene matches: 8. The CDR3 runs to 14 residues.